What follows are 12 T cell receptor beta chains derived from one specimen sequenced in a study of blood T cell repertoires in COVID-19. The data were produced by immunoSEQ multiplex PCR, yet TCRdb's version contains in-frame clones alone and is incomplete. The sample yields fewer than 250,000 clones, nearly 90% seen once. Sequencing used PBMCs or T cells enriched from blood (not recorded which). These receptors were collected from a man in his thirties or forties who had recovered from COVID-19.

The genes are TRBV27 and TRBJ1-4; the D gene is possibly TRBD1 (6 bases). The germline V gene encodes CDR1 MNHEY and CDR2 SMNVEV (reference sequence). The CDR3 has 12 residues. Trimming stripped 9 bases from V and 5 bases from J, with 10 bases between. The CDR3 here is CASKGGNEKLFF. CDR3 bases: TGTGCCAGTAAGGGGGGGAATGAAAAACTGTTTTTT.

About this clone itself: Other DNA sequences in the same sample also yield this CDR3. CDR3: CASSTGNTEAFF. CDR3 DNA: TGTGCCAGCAGCACAGGGAACACTGAAGCTTTCTTT. This chain joins TRBV27 and TRBJ1-1, with D perhaps matching TRBD1 (5 bases). V was pared by 6 bases and J by 1 base, with 6 bases between. In germline, CDR1 is MNHEY, CDR2 SMNVEV (reference sequence). The CDR3 covers 12 residues.

The rearrangement joins TRBV7-9 to TRBJ2-7; D call uncertain. The CDR3 length is 12 residues. Germline values: CDR1 SEHNR, CDR2 FQNEAQ (reference sequence). Trimming shortened V by 1 base and J by 2 bases, and 3 bases separated the two germline ends. CDR3 protein: CASSLVTYEQYF. The CDR3 DNA reads as TGTGCCAGCAGCTTAGTAACCTACGAGCAGTACTTC.

This rearrangement joins TRBV4-2 to TRBJ2-3; 12 nucleotides agree with TRBD2. The CDR3 extends over 15 amino acids. Losses at the gene ends were 4 bases for V and 7 bases for J; bases not matched to a gene: 6. Germline lookup yields CDR1 LGHNA and CDR2 YNFKEQ. CDR3 protein: CASSLLAGGQNTQYF. CDR3 DNA: TGTGCCAGCAGCCTCCTAGCGGGGGGGCAAAATACGCAGTATTTT.

The chain recombines TRBV19 with TRBJ2-7, with 8 bases identical to TRBD1. The trim removed 10 bases at V and 4 bases at J, leaving 15 bases unmatched. This CDR3 comprises 15 residues. Germline assignment: CDR1 LNHDA and CDR2 SQIVND (reference sequence). CDR3 protein: CATSLGTGGQYEQYF. DNA for the CDR3: TGTGCCACTTCCCTCGGGACAGGCGGTCAGTACGAGCAGTACTTC.

This chain joins TRBV12-5 and TRBJ1-2; D not certain. Germline V gene lookup returns CDR1 LGHNT and CDR2 FRNRAP. The CDR3 is 14 residues long. Trimming removed 2 bases at V and 4 bases at J, with 11 bases between. In DNA, the CDR3 is TGTGCTAGTGGTTTGTGGGCAGACCCCTATGGCTACACCTTC. This translates into CASGLWADPYGYTF.

The gene calls are TRBV7-9 and TRBJ2-7; D not certain. The CDR3 has 13 amino acids. Germline-derived CDR1 and CDR2 are SEHNR and FQNEAQ (reference sequence). The ends were cut back, 5 bases at V and 0 bases at J, with 8 bases in the middle. The CDR3 loop is CASSPTSSYEQYF. The CDR3 DNA is TGTGCCAGCAGCCCAACCAGCTCCTACGAGCAGTACTTC.

This sequence joins TRBV9 and TRBJ2-2; D remains ambiguous. The CDR3 spans 11 residues. The germline gives CDR1 SGDLS, CDR2 YYNGEE. V lost 4 bases, J lost 6 bases, and 4 bases lay in between. CDR3 sequence reads: CASSFSGELFF. DNA of the CDR3: TGTGCCAGCAGCTTCTCCGGGGAGCTGTTTTTT.

The chain uses TRBV11-2 and TRBJ2-1; 12 bases are shared with TRBD2. Germline V gene data show CDR1 as SGHAT and CDR2 as FQNNGV. Germline trimming cut 0 bases from V and 9 bases from J; bases unmatched to any gene: 12. This CDR3 is 18 amino acids long. CDR3 sequence: CASSLDGTSSGGAGEQFF. The CDR3 bases are TGTGCCAGCAGCTTAGATGGGACCTCTAGCGGGGGGGCCGGTGAGCAGTTCTTC.

The V call is TRBV5-4, the J call TRBJ2-5; the D gene is possibly TRBD1 (6 bases). Germline lookup yields CDR1 SGHNT and CDR2 YYREEE (reference sequence). The V gene lost 4 bases and the J gene lost 4 bases, with 14 bases spanning the gap. CDR3 length: 14 residues. CDR3 nucleotides: TGTGCCAGCAGCCGACAGGAGCAGGGAGAGACCCAGTACTTC. It translates to CASSRQEQGETQYF.

Only one count was recorded for this clone. V and J are TRBV4-1 and TRBJ2-5; 7 bases line up with TRBD2. The CDR3 consists of 15 residues. The J segment lost 3 bases and the V segment lost 7 bases, leaving 11 bases of the junction unmatched. CDR1 is MGHRA and CDR2 is YSYEKL in the germline V gene. CDR3 nucleotide sequence: TGCGCCAGCAAGGCTTTGGGGGGGACCAAAGAGACCCAGTACTTC. As protein: CASKALGGTKETQYF.

The chain joins TRBV5-4 to TRBJ2-3; TRBD2 is a possible D gene (6 bases). Trimming left V 0 bases short and J 0 bases short, with 8 bases between. CDR1 and CDR2 from the germline V gene are SGHNT and YYREEE (reference sequence). CDR3 size: 15 residues. As DNA, the CDR3 is TGTGCCAGCAGCTTGGCGAGCGGGAGCACAGATACGCAGTATTTT. Protein product: CASSLASGSTDTQYF.